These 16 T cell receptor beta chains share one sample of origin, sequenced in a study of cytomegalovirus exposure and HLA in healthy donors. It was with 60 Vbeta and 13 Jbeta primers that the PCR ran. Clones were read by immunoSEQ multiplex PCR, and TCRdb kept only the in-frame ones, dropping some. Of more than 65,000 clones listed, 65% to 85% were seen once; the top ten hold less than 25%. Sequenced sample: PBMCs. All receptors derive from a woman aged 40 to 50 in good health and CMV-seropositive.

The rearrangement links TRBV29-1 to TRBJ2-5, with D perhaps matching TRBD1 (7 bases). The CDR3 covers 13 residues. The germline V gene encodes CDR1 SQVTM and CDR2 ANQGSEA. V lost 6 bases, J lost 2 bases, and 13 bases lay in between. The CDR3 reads CSVSGGPQETQYF. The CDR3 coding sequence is TGCAGCGTCTCAGGGGGGCCTCAAGAGACCCAGTACTTC. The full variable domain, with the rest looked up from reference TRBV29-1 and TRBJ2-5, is SAVISQKPSRDICQRGTSLTIQCQVDSQVTMMFWYRQQPGQSLTLIATANQGSEATYESGFVIDKFPISRPNLTFSTLTVSNMSPEDSSIYLCSVSGGPQETQYFGPGTRLLVL.

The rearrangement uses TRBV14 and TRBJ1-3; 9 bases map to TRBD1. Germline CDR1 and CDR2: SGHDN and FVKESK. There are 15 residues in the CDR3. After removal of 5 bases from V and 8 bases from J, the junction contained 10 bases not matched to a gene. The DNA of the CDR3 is TGTGCCAGCAGCGCCCAAACAGGGGGCTTGGACACCATATATTTT. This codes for CASSAQTGGLDTIYF.

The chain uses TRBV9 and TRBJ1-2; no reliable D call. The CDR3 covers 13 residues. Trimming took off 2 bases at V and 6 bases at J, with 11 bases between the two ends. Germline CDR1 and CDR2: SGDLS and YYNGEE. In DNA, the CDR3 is TGTGCCAGCAGCGTCAGTCCGCAGGATGGCTACACCTTC. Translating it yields CASSVSPQDGYTF.

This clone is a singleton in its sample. CDR3 in DNA: TGCGCCAGCAGCTCTGCAGCCGGGGAGCTGTTTTTT. Protein: CASSSAAGELFF. V and J are TRBV4-1 and TRBJ2-2; D is undetermined. Trimming stripped 5 bases from V and 6 bases from J, with 7 bases between. The length of the CDR3 is 12 residues. From germline, CDR1 is MGHRA and CDR2 YSYEKL.

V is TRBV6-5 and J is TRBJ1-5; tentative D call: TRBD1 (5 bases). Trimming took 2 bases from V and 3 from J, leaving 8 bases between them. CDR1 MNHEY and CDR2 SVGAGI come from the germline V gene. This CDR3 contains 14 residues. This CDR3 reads CASSYAGANQPQHF. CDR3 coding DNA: TGTGCCAGCAGTTACGCTGGGGCCAATCAGCCCCAGCATTTT.

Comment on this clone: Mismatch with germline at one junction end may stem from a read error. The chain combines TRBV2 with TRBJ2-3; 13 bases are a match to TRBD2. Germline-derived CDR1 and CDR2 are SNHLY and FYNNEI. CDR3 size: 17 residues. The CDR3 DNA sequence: TGTACCAGCAGAAGCACTAGCGGGGGGGCCGCCGGAGATACGCAGTATTTT. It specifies CTSRSTSGGAAGDTQYF.

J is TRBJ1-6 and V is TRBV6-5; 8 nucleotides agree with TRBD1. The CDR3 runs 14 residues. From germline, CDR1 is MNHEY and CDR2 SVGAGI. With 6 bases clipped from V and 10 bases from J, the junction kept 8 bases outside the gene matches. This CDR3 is CASRKGQVRSPLHF. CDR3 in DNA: TGTGCCAGCAGGAAGGGACAGGTCAGGTCACCCCTCCACTTT.

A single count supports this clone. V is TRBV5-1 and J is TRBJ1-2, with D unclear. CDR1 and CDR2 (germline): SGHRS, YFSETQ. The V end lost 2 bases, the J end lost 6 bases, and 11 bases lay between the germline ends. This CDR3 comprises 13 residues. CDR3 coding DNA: TGCGCCAGCAGCTTAGAAGGAGTAAATGGCTACACCTTC. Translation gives CASSLEGVNGYTF. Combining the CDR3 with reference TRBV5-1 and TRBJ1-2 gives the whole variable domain KAGVTQTPRYLIKTRGQQVTLSCSPISGHRSVSWYQQTPGQGLQFLFEYFSETQRNKGNFPGRFSGRQFSNSRSEMNVSTLELGDSALYLCASSLEGVNGYTFGSGTRLTVV.

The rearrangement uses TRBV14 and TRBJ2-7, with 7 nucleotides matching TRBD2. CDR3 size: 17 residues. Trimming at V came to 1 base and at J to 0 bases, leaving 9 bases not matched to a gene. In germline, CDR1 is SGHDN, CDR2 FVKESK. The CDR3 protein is CASSQGLLTGGSYEQYF. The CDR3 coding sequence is TGTGCCAGCAGCCAAGGGCTCTTAACGGGAGGCTCCTACGAGCAGTACTTC.

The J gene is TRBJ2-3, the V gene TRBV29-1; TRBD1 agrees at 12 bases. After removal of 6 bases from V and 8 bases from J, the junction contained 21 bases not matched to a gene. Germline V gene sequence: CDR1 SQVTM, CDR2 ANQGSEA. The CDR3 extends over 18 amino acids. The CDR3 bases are TGCAGCGTCGTGAGGCGGGGGACAGGGGGCGTTCAGGCCATTACGCAGTATTTT. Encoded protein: CSVVRRGTGGVQAITQYF.

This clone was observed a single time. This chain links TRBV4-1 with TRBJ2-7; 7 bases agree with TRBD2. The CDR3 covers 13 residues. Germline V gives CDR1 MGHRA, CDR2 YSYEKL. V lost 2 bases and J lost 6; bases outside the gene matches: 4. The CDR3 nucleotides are TGCGCCAGCAGCCAACTTGGACTAGGCGAGCAGTACTTC. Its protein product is CASSQLGLGEQYF.

CDR3 in DNA: TGTGCCAGCAGCTTGCAAACAGCCTCATACGAGCAGTACTTC. Translating gives CASSLQTASYEQYF. The chain uses TRBV11-2 and TRBJ2-7; unclear D gene. This CDR3 contains 14 residues. Germline V gene lookup returns CDR1 SGHAT and CDR2 FQNNGV. Trimming left V 3 bases short and J 4 bases short, with 13 bases between.

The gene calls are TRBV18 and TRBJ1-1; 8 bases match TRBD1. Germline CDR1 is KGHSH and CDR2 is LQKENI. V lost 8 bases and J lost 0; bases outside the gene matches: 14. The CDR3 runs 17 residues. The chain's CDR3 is CASTKQGVTGLNTEAFF. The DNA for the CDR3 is TGTGCCAGCACGAAACAGGGGGTGACTGGTTTGAACACTGAAGCTTTCTTT.

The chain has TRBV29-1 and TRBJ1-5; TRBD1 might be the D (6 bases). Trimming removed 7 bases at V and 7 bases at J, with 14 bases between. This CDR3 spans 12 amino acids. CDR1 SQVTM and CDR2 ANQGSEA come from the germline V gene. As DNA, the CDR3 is TGCAGCGCCACAATGAGGGGGCAGCCCCAGCATTTT. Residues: CSATMRGQPQHF.

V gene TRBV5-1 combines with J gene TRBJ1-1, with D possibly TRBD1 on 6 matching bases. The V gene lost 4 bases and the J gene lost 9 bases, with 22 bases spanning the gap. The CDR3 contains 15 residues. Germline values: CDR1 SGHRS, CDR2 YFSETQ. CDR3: CASSPQGQQNNKAFF. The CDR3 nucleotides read TGCGCCAGCAGCCCCCAAGGACAGCAGAATAACAAAGCTTTCTTT.

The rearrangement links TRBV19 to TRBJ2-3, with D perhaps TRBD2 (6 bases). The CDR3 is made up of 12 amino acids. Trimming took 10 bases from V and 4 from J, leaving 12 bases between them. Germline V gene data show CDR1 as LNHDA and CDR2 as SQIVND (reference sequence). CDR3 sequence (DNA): TGTGCCACCCAAGGGGACTCAGATACGCAGTATTTT. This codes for CATQGDSDTQYF. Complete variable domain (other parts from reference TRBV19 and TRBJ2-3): DGGITQSPKYLFRKEGQNVTLSCEQNLNHDAMYWYRQDPGQGLRLIYYSQIVNDFQKGDIAEGYSVSREKKESFPLTVTSAQKNPTAFYLCATQGDSDTQYFGPGTRLTVL.